The rows below give T cell receptor beta chains drawn from one sample of a study of post-analysis software for immune sequencing data. One entry per CDR3 protein, called by TCRdb with MiXCR from the PCR reads. Seen here are about 570,000 distinct CDR3 sequences, around a third observed once, and the top ten hold around 6.1%. Sequencing was performed on blood. Source of these receptors: a girl younger than 18 with multiple sclerosis. The CDR3 runs from the conserved cysteine through the conserved F or W. Fields, in order: CDR3 protein, CDR3 DNA, clone size, V gene, J gene, D gene. D genes are given only for firm matches. Clone size is shown for a subset of rows, as once, few, many or a class of expanded clone.

CASGAGTGTYEQYF	TGCGCCAGCGGAGCCGGGACAGGGACCTACGAGCAGTACTTC	few	TRBV4-1	TRBJ2-7	TRBD1
CASSLAAKNIQYF	TGTGCCAGCAGTTTGGCGGCCAAAAACATTCAGTACTTC	few	TRBV27	TRBJ2-4	NA
CASSEWGDGFNQPQHF	TGTGCCAGCAGTGAATGGGGGGACGGTTTCAATCAGCCCCAGCATTTT	NA	TRBV6-1	TRBJ1-5	NA
CASSLSPSTREGYTF	TGTGCCAGCAGCTTATCTCCCTCCACCAGGGAGGGCTACACCTTC	NA	TRBV13	TRBJ1-2	NA
CSAREWGQGEDEQYF	TGCAGTGCTAGAGAGTGGGGACAGGGGGAGGATGAGCAGTACTTC	once	TRBV20-1	TRBJ2-5	TRBD1
CSASLQGSYNEQFF	TGCAGTGCTAGTCTGCAGGGTTCATACAATGAGCAGTTCTTC	NA	TRBV20-1	TRBJ2-1	NA
CASSLDLGGTDTQYF	TGTGCCAGCAGCCTGGATCTAGGGGGCACAGATACGCAGTATTTT	few	TRBV12-3/TRBV12-4	TRBJ2-3	NA
CASTRDLGWNEQFF	TGTGCCAGCACCCGGGACCTAGGCTGGAATGAGCAGTTCTTC	NA	TRBV2	TRBJ2-1	NA
CASSLTLTGRANEQFF	TGTGCCAGCAGCTTAACGTTAACGGGTCGGGCGAATGAGCAGTTCTTC	many	TRBV7-3	TRBJ2-1	NA
CATSREVGYEQYF	TGTGCCACCAGCAGAGAAGTAGGGTACGAGCAGTACTTC	few	TRBV15	TRBJ2-7	NA
CASSAHQGGTEAFF	TGCGCCAGCAGCGCGCACCAGGGGGGAACTGAAGCTTTCTTT	NA	TRBV5-1	TRBJ1-1	TRBD1
CASSFGGNNQPQHF	TGTGCCAGCAGCTTTGGGGGGAACAATCAGCCCCAGCATTTT	NA	TRBV5-6	TRBJ1-5	NA
CASSQEGQGPGEQYF	TGTGCCAGCAGCCAAGAGGGACAGGGGCCGGGCGAGCAGTACTTC	NA	TRBV3-1	TRBJ2-7	TRBD1
CASRLEITDTQYF	TGTGCCAGCAGATTGGAGATAACAGATACGCAGTATTTT	once	TRBV6-5	TRBJ2-3	NA
CASSYRPAESYNEQFF	TGTGCCAGCAGCTACCGACCAGCGGAGAGCTACAATGAGCAGTTCTTC	many	TRBV7-2	TRBJ2-1	NA
CASSPDRLATNEKLFF	TGCGCCAGCAGCCCGGACCGACTGGCAACTAATGAAAAACTGTTTTTT	once	TRBV5-1	TRBJ1-4	NA